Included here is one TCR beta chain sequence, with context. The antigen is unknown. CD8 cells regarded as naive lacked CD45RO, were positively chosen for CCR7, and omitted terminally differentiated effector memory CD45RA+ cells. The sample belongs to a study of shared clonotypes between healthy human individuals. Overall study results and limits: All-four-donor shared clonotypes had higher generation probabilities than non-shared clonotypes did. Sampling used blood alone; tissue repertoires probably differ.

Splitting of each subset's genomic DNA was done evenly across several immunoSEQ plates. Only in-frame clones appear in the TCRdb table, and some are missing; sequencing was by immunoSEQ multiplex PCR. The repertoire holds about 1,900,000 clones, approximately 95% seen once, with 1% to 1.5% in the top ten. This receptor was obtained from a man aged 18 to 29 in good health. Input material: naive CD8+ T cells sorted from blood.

DNA of the CDR3: TGTGCCAGCAGCCCGGTGGGTCAGGGAACGTACGAGCAGTACTTC. Protein: CASSPVGQGTYEQYF. This sequence joins TRBV11-2 and TRBJ2-7; D possibly corresponds to TRBD1 (5 bases). Germline loops: CDR1 SGHAT, CDR2 FQNNGV. Trimming stripped 5 bases from V and 4 bases from J, with 18 bases between. This CDR3 has 15 amino acids.